This passage covers 26 T cell receptor beta chains from one sample sequenced in a study of cytomegalovirus exposure and HLA in healthy donors. Vbeta (60) and Jbeta (13) primers were used in the PCR. The protocol was immunoSEQ multiplex PCR, while the TCRdb copy is restricted to in-frame clones and leaves out a portion. The table lists about 160,000 clones, roughly 63% of them singletons. Sequences were obtained from PBMCs. These receptor sequences come from a woman in her sixties or seventies in good health and CMV-seropositive.

In this sample, this clone turned up once. This rearrangement joins TRBV2 to TRBJ1-1; a possible D gene is TRBD1 (6 bases). Trimming took 6 bases from V and 4 from J, leaving 12 bases between them. The CDR3 totals 13 residues. The germline V gene has CDR1 SNHLY and CDR2 FYNNEI. The CDR3 DNA reads TGTGCCAGCAGGAAGGGGGAGGGCACTGAAGCTTTCTTT. It codes for CASRKGEGTEAFF.

V usage is TRBV18 and J usage is TRBJ1-1; a weak D match, TRBD1 (5 bases). The germline V gene encodes CDR1 KGHSH and CDR2 LQKENI. Trimming removed 5 bases from V and 4 bases from J, with 14 bases in between. This CDR3 has 14 residues. The CDR3 is CASSSSTEGTEAFF. The CDR3 DNA follows: TGTGCCAGCTCATCGTCGACAGAAGGCACTGAAGCTTTCTTT.

J is TRBJ2-3 and V is TRBV18; weak D call: TRBD1 (5 bases). Germline-derived CDR1 and CDR2 are KGHSH and LQKENI. V dropped 6 bases and J dropped 2 bases, with 15 bases sitting between them. This CDR3 contains 15 residues. Here the CDR3 reads CASSLGARTTDTQYF. The DNA for the CDR3 is TGTGCCAGCTCTCTTGGGGCCAGAACCACAGATACGCAGTATTTT. Together with reference TRBV18 and TRBJ2-3, the CDR3 gives the full variable domain: NAGVMQNPRHLVRRRGQEARLRCSPMKGHSHVYWYRQLPEEGLKFMVYLQKENIIDESGMPKERFSAEFPKEGPSILRIQQVVRGDSAAYFCASSLGARTTDTQYFGPGTRLTVL.

This clone was found a few times. In DNA, the CDR3 is TGTGCCAGCCTCATTCGCCCCGGGGGTGAAGCTTTCTTT. The encoded protein is CASLIRPGGEAFF. V gene TRBV7-2 combines with J gene TRBJ1-1, with a weak D call TRBD1 (5 bases). Germline V CDR1 and CDR2: SGHTA, FQGNSA. This CDR3 comprises 13 residues. Trimming shortened V by 8 bases and J by 7 bases, and 17 bases separated the two germline ends.

The J gene is TRBJ2-3, the V gene TRBV23-1; a possible D gene is TRBD1 (6 bases). TRBV23-1 belongs to the ORF category, with a function that is uncertain. The CDR3 sequence is 17 residues long. V gave up 0 bases and J gave up 4 bases, with 17 bases separating them. CDR3 region: CASSQSVPGALADTQYF. The CDR3 DNA reads TGCGCCAGCAGTCAATCGGTCCCAGGGGCGTTGGCAGATACGCAGTATTTT.

The chain is built from TRBV18 and TRBJ2-6, with TRBD1 identical over 12 bases. Germline-derived CDR1 and CDR2 are KGHSH and LQKENI. This CDR3 has 19 amino acids. The V segment lost 3 bases and the J segment 0 bases; nucleotides outside the gene matches: 6. CDR3 nucleotide sequence: TGTGCCAGCTCACCCTTAGGGACAGGGGGCGTCTCTGGGGCCAACGTCCTGACTTTC. Its protein product is CASSPLGTGGVSGANVLTF.

The chain carries TRBV5-6 and TRBJ1-2; 7 bases line up with TRBD1. CDR1 is SGHDT, CDR2 YYEEEE, per germline. Trimming cost V 4 bases and J 3 bases; bases outside gene matches: 6. The CDR3 is made up of 14 amino acids. CDR3 residues: CASSEGTDYYGYTF. In DNA form, the CDR3 reads TGTGCCAGCAGCGAAGGGACAGATTACTATGGCTACACCTTC.

The J gene is TRBJ1-1, the V gene TRBV11-2; 11 nucleotides align to TRBD1. Trimming cost V 7 bases and J 4 bases; bases outside gene matches: 5. Germline V gene data show CDR1 as SGHAT and CDR2 as FQNNGV. The CDR3 is 14 amino acids. DNA for the CDR3: TGTGCCAGCACCTCTGGGACAGGGGGCACTGAAGCTTTCTTT. Its protein product is CASTSGTGGTEAFF. Based on the CDR3 plus reference TRBV11-2 and TRBJ1-1, the full variable domain is EAGVAQSPRYKIIEKRQSVAFWCNPISGHATLYWYQQILGQGPKLLIQFQNNGVVDDSQLPKDRFSAERLKGVDSTLKIQPAKLEDSAVYLCASTSGTGGTEAFFGQGTRLTVV.

This clone occurred a few times. This chain links TRBV7-9 with TRBJ1-2, with TRBD1 matching over 7 bases. Germline V lookup: CDR1 SEHNR, CDR2 FQNEAQ (reference sequence). The CDR3 is 13 amino acids. With V trimmed by 5 bases and J by 3 bases, 3 bases remained unmatched. CDR3 in DNA: TGTGCCAGCAGCCTCCAGGGGGACTATGGCTACACCTTC. It codes for CASSLQGDYGYTF.

The gene calls are TRBV28 and TRBJ1-2, with D perhaps matching TRBD1 (6 bases). CDR3 length equals 11 residues. V lost 5 bases and J 6 bases, leaving 7 bases between the germline ends. Looked up from germline, CDR1 is MDHEN and CDR2 is SYDVKM. Here the CDR3 reads CASSRTDGYTF. In DNA, the CDR3 is TGTGCCAGCAGTAGGACAGATGGCTACACCTTC.

The chain is built from TRBV6-5 and TRBJ2-7, with TRBD1 matching over 9 bases. The CDR3 loop spans 14 amino acids. The germline V gene encodes CDR1 MNHEY and CDR2 SVGAGI. V shed 8 bases and J 0 bases; nucleotides not matched to a gene: 5. The CDR3 is CASGRGQGSYEQYF. DNA of the CDR3: TGTGCCAGCGGTAGGGGACAGGGCTCCTACGAGCAGTACTTC.

This sequence joins TRBV18 and TRBJ1-1; TRBD1 agrees at 7 bases. This CDR3 region has 13 residues. Germline-derived CDR1 and CDR2 are KGHSH and LQKENI. Losses at the gene ends were 4 bases for V and 1 base for J; bases not matched to a gene: 0. The CDR3: CASSRDRNTEAFF. DNA for the CDR3: TGTGCCAGCTCACGGGACAGGAACACTGAAGCTTTCTTT.

This clone was detected a few times. The V call is TRBV5-4, the J call TRBJ2-1; 10 nucleotides line up with TRBD2. The length of the CDR3 is 15 residues. The ends lost 2 bases at V and 2 bases at J; junction bases unmatched: 1. Germline assignment: CDR1 SGHNT and CDR2 YYREEE (reference sequence). CDR3 sequence: CASSLSGRAYNEQFF. In DNA, the CDR3 is TGTGCCAGCAGCTTAAGCGGGAGGGCCTACAATGAGCAGTTCTTC.

The DNA of the CDR3 is TGTGCCAGCAGCCCCCAGGCGGGACAGTTCACTGAAGCTTTCTTT. Translation gives CASSPQAGQFTEAFF. The J gene is TRBJ1-1, the V gene TRBV28, with 7 nucleotides matching TRBD1. J gave up 4 bases and V 6 bases, and 11 bases lay outside the gene matches. In germline, CDR1 is MDHEN, CDR2 SYDVKM. The CDR3 loop spans 15 amino acids.

This sequence joins TRBV5-1 and TRBJ2-7, with TRBD1 matching 10 bases. The CDR3 length is 16 residues. Trimming removed 4 bases from V and 2 bases from J; junction bases left unmatched: 9. Germline V lookup: CDR1 SGHRS, CDR2 YFSETQ. The CDR3 sequence is CASSLTGQGITYEQYF. The CDR3, as DNA: TGCGCCAGCAGCCTAACGGGACAGGGGATTACCTACGAGCAGTACTTC.

The rearrangement uses TRBV19 and TRBJ2-1; TRBD2 agrees at 9 bases. Germline-derived CDR1 and CDR2 are LNHDA and SQIVND (reference sequence). J was trimmed by 9 bases and V by 4 bases; bases with no gene match: 19. The CDR3 has 18 amino acids. As DNA, the CDR3 is TGTGCCAGTAGTAGCAGTGAGGCGGGAGGGATGGATGTAGGTGAGCAGTTCTTC. This translates into CASSSSEAGGMDVGEQFF.

This chain joins TRBV14 and TRBJ2-4; the D gene is possibly TRBD2 (7 bases). Germline V gene lookup returns CDR1 SGHDN and CDR2 FVKESK. Trimming shortened V by 4 bases and J by 0 bases, and 13 bases separated the two germline ends. The CDR3 totals 16 residues. The CDR3 sequence is CASSLRGGLAKNIQYF. CDR3 in DNA: TGTGCCAGCAGCCTGAGGGGGGGCCTAGCCAAAAACATTCAGTACTTC. The full variable domain, rest sourced from reference TRBV14 and TRBJ2-4, is EAGVTQFPSHSVIEKGQTVTLRCDPISGHDNLYWYRRVMGKEIKFLLHFVKESKQDESGMPNNRFLAERTGGTYSTLKVQPAELEDSGVYFCASSLRGGLAKNIQYFGAGTRLSVL.

The sample holds a few counts of this clone. J is TRBJ2-5 and V is TRBV6-5; possibly TRBD2 for D (7 bases). Trimming took 6 bases from V and 5 from J, leaving 19 bases between them. Germline V gene data show CDR1 as MNHEY and CDR2 as SVGAGI. The CDR3 covers 15 residues. DNA for the CDR3: TGTGCCAGCAGAGACTCGGGGGGCTATGGGGAGACCCAGTACTTC. Amino acid sequence: CASRDSGGYGETQYF.

The V and J genes are TRBV27 and TRBJ2-7, with 11 nucleotides matching TRBD2. CDR3 size: 15 residues. The germline CDR1 and CDR2 sequences are MNHEY and SMNVEV (reference sequence). The V and J ends lost 4 bases and 0 bases, in that order; junction bases with no gene match: 2. The CDR3 loop is CASSSTSGSSYEQYF. CDR3 DNA: TGTGCCAGCAGTTCCACTAGCGGGAGCTCCTACGAGCAGTACTTC.

This clone was counted a single time. The chain combines TRBV6-5 with TRBJ1-1; perhaps TRBD1 as D (5 bases). Germline V CDR1 and CDR2: MNHEY, SVGAGI. The CDR3 has 14 residues. Trimming shortened V by 6 bases and J by 6 bases, and 17 bases separated the two germline ends. CDR3 coding DNA: TGTGCCAGCAGAGCAACGACAGCCCGTGCTGAAGCTTTCTTT. Residues: CASRATTARAEAFF.

V usage is TRBV7-2 and J usage is TRBJ2-7, with 11 bases identical to TRBD1. This CDR3 region has 15 residues. CDR1 is SGHTA and CDR2 is FQGNSA in the germline V gene. V was clipped by 1 base and J by 3 bases; unmatched bases: 2. CDR3 DNA sequence: TGTGCCAGCAGCTTAGTCGGGACAGGGGGCTACGAGCAGTACTTC. It yields the protein CASSLVGTGGYEQYF.

V gene TRBV6-6 combines with J gene TRBJ1-2; D not certain. This CDR3 comprises 13 residues. V was shortened by 5 bases and J by 2 bases, with 9 bases between the two germline ends. Per germline, CDR1 MNHNY and CDR2 SVGAGI (reference sequence). In nucleotides, the CDR3 is TGTGCCAGCAGTCTCGACATGAACTATGGCTACACCTTC. This codes for CASSLDMNYGYTF.

This clone has more than one count but fewer than ten. This chain joins TRBV2 and TRBJ1-5, with a tentative D call TRBD1 (5 bases). Germline V CDR1 and CDR2: SNHLY, FYNNEI. The CDR3 is 14 amino acids. V was clipped by 4 bases and J by 3 bases, with 10 bases between them. The CDR3: CASSVQGPNQPQHF. CDR3 DNA: TGTGCCAGCAGTGTTCAGGGCCCCAATCAGCCCCAGCATTTT.

V and J are TRBV27 and TRBJ2-7, with 11 bases fitting TRBD2. Germline V gene data show CDR1 as MNHEY and CDR2 as SMNVEV (reference sequence). Trimming at V came to 5 bases and at J to 7 bases, leaving 10 bases not matched to a gene. This CDR3 comprises 15 residues. This chain's CDR3 is CASSTLAGGPREQYF. The DNA of the CDR3 is TGTGCCAGCAGTACCTTAGCGGGAGGGCCTCGGGAGCAGTACTTC.

The chain combines TRBV9 with TRBJ2-5; tentative D call: TRBD2 (6 bases). V gave up 0 bases and J gave up 5 bases, with 14 bases separating them. Germline V gene sequence: CDR1 SGDLS, CDR2 YYNGEE. The CDR3 totals 15 residues. The CDR3 DNA is TGTGCCAGCAGCGTAGCTCGGGGGATCTTTGAGACCCAGTACTTC. Translation: CASSVARGIFETQYF.

The chain employs TRBV5-6 and TRBJ2-7, with a tentative D call TRBD2 (6 bases). V was cut by 1 base and J by 3 bases, with 14 bases left in between. Per the germline V gene, CDR1 is SGHDT and CDR2 is YYEEEE. The CDR3 has 15 amino acids. The CDR3 sequence: CASSLTPSVDYEQYF. The CDR3 bases are TGTGCCAGCAGCTTGACCCCTAGCGTCGACTACGAGCAGTACTTC.